These T cell receptor beta chains were read from a single sample in a study of a mutant IDH1 vaccine in newly diagnosed glioma. Here immunoSEQ multiplex PCR was the method, and the copy in TCRdb shows in-frame clones only, minus some. This sample has tens of thousands of clones, with roughly 82% found just once. These receptors are not linked to any known antigen. The sample in question was PBMCs, obtained from a glioma patient whose treatment included an IDH1 peptide vaccine. The receptor source for this set is a man aged 25 to 40 with glioma. The CDR3 runs from the conserved cysteine through the conserved F or W. The order of the fields is clone size, V gene, D gene, J gene, CDR3 DNA, CDR3 protein. A D gene is named only where the DNA matches it firmly. Expanded clones get a size class; other rows say once, few or many, or leave the size out.

medium-sized,TRBV28,TRBD1,TRBJ1-1,TGTGCCAGCAGTATACGACAGGGGGCGGACACTGAAGCTTTCTTT,CASSIRQGADTEAFF
NA,TRBV7-9,NA,TRBJ2-1,TGTGCCAGCAGCCCCGAAGGACAGCGACAGTTCTTC,CASSPEGQRQFF
NA,TRBV5-6,NA,TRBJ2-7,TGTGCCAGCAGCTTGCCCCCGAACTACGAGCAGTACTTC,CASSLPPNYEQYF
NA,TRBV7-9,NA,TRBJ2-2,TGTGCCAGCAGCGCCCGGTTAGGGGGACTTAACACCGGGGAGCTGTTTTTT,CASSARLGGLNTGELFF
once,TRBV5-6,TRBD1,TRBJ1-2,TGTGCCAGCAGCTCGACAGGGGGCTACTATGGCTACACCTTC,CASSSTGGYYGYTF
NA,TRBV6-1,TRBD1,TRBJ2-7,TGTGCCAGCGGAACTTCCGGGACAGGGGACTACGAGCAGTACTTC,CASGTSGTGDYEQYF
once,TRBV7-9,TRBD1,TRBJ1-4,TGTGCCAGCAGCCCACAGGCAGGGGGCGCGGGAAAACTGTTTTTT,CASSPQAGGAGKLFF
NA,TRBV29-1,TRBD1,TRBJ1-1,TGCAGCGTTGAAGATCCGACAGGGGTCAACACTGAAGCTTTCTTT,CSVEDPTGVNTEAFF
NA,TRBV10-1,TRBD2,TRBJ2-7,TGCGCCAGCACACTAGCGGGAGGGCCGGGGCGTGAGCAGTACTTC,CASTLAGGPGREQYF
NA,TRBV5-1,NA,TRBJ2-2,TGCGCCAGCAGCTTGCCTCAACCCACCGGGGAGCTGTTTTTT,CASSLPQPTGELFF
NA,TRBV4-1,NA,TRBJ2-2,TGCGCCAGCAGCCAAGGGGTGATGAACACCGGGGAGCTGTTTTTT,CASSQGVMNTGELFF
once,TRBV2,TRBD2,TRBJ2-5,TGTGCCAGCAGCAGGACTAGCGGCCAAGAGACCCAGTACTTC,CASSRTSGQETQYF
NA,TRBV10-2,TRBD1,TRBJ2-2,TGCGCCAGCAGTGAGTCGATAGCCAGGGGGTCCACCGGGGAGCTGTTTTTT,CASSESIARGSTGELFF
NA,TRBV6-5,TRBD2,TRBJ2-7,TGTGCCAGCAGTTACTCGTTAAGCGGGAGCTACGAGCAGTACTTC,CASSYSLSGSYEQYF
NA,TRBV19,NA,TRBJ2-7,TGTGCCAGACCTCCGGGACACCGGACGGGGCAGTACTTC,CARPPGHRTGQYF
NA,TRBV5-6,NA,TRBJ1-1,TGTGCCAGCAGCTTGGGGGCTAGGTGGAACACTGAAGCTTTCTTT,CASSLGARWNTEAFF
once,TRBV4-2,NA,TRBJ2-4,TGTGCCAGCAGCCAAGATTCAGGGACGGAAAACATTCAGTACTTC,CASSQDSGTENIQYF
NA,TRBV5-1,NA,TRBJ1-4,TGCGCCAGCAGCGCCTCGGGGATCCTTCGGGCTAATGAAAAACTGTTTTTT,CASSASGILRANEKLFF
NA,TRBV13,NA,TRBJ2-3,TGTGCCAGCAGCTTAATCTCTTCAGATACGCAGTATTTT,CASSLISSDTQYF
NA,TRBV7-8,NA,TRBJ1-2,TGTGCCAGCAGCTTAGCGCAGCGGAGGAGCTATGGCTACACCTTC,CASSLAQRRSYGYTF
NA,TRBV7-2,TRBD1,TRBJ1-5,TGTGCCAGCAGCCGAGCAGGGGGAAGCCTACTTTATAGCAATCAGCCCCAGCATTTT,CASSRAGGSLLYSNQPQHF
NA,TRBV6-6,TRBD1,TRBJ2-3,TGTGCCAGCAGCCCAGGGGGTAGGACAGATACGCAGTATTTT,CASSPGGRTDTQYF
NA,TRBV11-2,TRBD1,TRBJ1-4,TGTGCCAGCAGCCGCCGGTTGAGGGGGCATGAAAAACTGTTTTTT,CASSRRLRGHEKLFF
NA,TRBV4-2,NA,TRBJ2-1,TGTGCCAGCAGCCAAGATCTGATCGACTCCTACAATGAGCAGTTCTTC,CASSQDLIDSYNEQFF
NA,TRBV4-1,NA,TRBJ1-2,TGCGCCAGCAGCCAAGAGGGCAGGATAGGTGGCTACACCTTC,CASSQEGRIGGYTF
NA,TRBV5-4,TRBD1,TRBJ1-4,TGTGCCAGCAGCTTGGGGACAGGGGATACAAAAAAACTGTTTTTT,CASSLGTGDTKKLFF
once,TRBV5-1,NA,TRBJ2-7,TGCGCCAGCAGATTGGAAACAGGGAAAACCTACGAGCAGTACTTC,CASRLETGKTYEQYF
few,TRBV6-1,TRBD1,TRBJ2-7,TGTGCCAGCAGTCCCCTAAGACAGGGCGTCTACGAGCAGTACTTC,CASSPLRQGVYEQYF
NA,TRBV9,NA,TRBJ2-2,TGTGCCAGCAGCGTAGTTGGCGGGCACACCGGGGAGCTGTTTTTT,CASSVVGGHTGELFF
NA,TRBV19,TRBD2,TRBJ2-7,TGTGCCAGTAGTAAGAGGCTGGCTAGCGGACCCTACGAGCAGTACTTC,CASSKRLASGPYEQYF
NA,TRBV27,NA,TRBJ1-1,TGTGCCAGCAGTTTAACAACGGGGGCGAACACTGAAGCTTTCTTT,CASSLTTGANTEAFF